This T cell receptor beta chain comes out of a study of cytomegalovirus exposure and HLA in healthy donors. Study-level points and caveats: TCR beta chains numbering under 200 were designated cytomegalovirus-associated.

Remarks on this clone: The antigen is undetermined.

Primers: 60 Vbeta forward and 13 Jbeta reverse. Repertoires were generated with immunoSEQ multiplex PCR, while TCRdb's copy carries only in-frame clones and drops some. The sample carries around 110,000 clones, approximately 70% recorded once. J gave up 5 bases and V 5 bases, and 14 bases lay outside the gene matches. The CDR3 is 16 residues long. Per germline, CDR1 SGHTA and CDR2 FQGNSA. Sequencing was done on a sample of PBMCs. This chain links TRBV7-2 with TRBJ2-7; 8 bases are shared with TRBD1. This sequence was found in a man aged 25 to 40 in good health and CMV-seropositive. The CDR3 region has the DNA TGTGCCAGCAGCCACCTAAGGACAGGGCTTTATGACGAGCAGTACTTC. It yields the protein CASSHLRTGLYDEQYF.